These 24 T cell receptor beta chains were all obtained from the same sample, sequenced in a study of blood T cell repertoires in COVID-19 (dated by TCRdb to about 2020). The library was generated by the immunoSEQ multiplex PCR assay. The table comes from immuneACCESS by way of TCRdb, which keeps in-frame sequences with V and J called. Part of the clones is missing from these tables; in studies checked, under half for an unresolved V gene and the rest for unknown reasons. A total of about 170,000 clones appear in this sample, 88% of them only once. Roughly 2% of the sample goes to the ten largest clones. The source material was peripheral blood. These receptors were taken from a man in his fifties or sixties who had recovered from COVID-19.

The genes are TRBV6-5 and TRBJ2-3; a possible D gene is TRBD1 (6 bases). Trimming pared 5 bases from V and 0 bases from J, leaving 12 bases between. The CDR3 sequence is 15 residues long. CDR1 is MNHEY and CDR2 is SVGAGI in the germline V gene. CDR3: CASSLGQSSTDTQYF. CDR3 nucleotides: TGTGCCAGCAGTCTCGGACAGTCTAGCACAGATACGCAGTATTTT.

The V call is TRBV4-2, the J call TRBJ2-7, with a weak D call TRBD2 (7 bases). CDR3 length equals 16 residues. The germline CDR1 and CDR2 sequences are LGHNA and YNFKEQ. V was shortened by 0 bases and J by 3 bases, with 15 bases between the two germline ends. DNA for the CDR3: TGTGCCAGCAGCCAAGATCTTACGCGGGGGCTCTACGAGCAGTACTTC. It is translated as CASSQDLTRGLYEQYF.

This clone is a singleton in its sample. V is TRBV6-5 and J is TRBJ1-6, with 9 positions matching TRBD1. The CDR3 sequence is 16 residues long. Per germline, CDR1 MNHEY and CDR2 SVGAGI. The ends lost 3 bases at V and 7 bases at J; junction bases unmatched: 7. In nucleotides, the CDR3 is TGTGCCAGCAGTTATCTCTGGACAGGGGCGAATTCACCCCTCCACTTT. Its translation: CASSYLWTGANSPLHF.

This sequence joins TRBV2 and TRBJ2-7; 8 bases line up with TRBD1. V trimming: 2 bases; J trimming: 6 bases; junction bases outside the gene matches: 6. The CDR3 runs to 14 residues. The V gene's germline CDR1 is SNHLY and CDR2 FYNNEI. This CDR3 is CASSERQGFGEQYF. In nucleotides, the CDR3 is TGTGCCAGCAGTGAAAGACAGGGGTTTGGCGAGCAGTACTTC.

The chain carries TRBV3-1 (or the pseudogene TRBV3-2) and TRBJ1-5, with 10 bases lining up with TRBD1. Germline V gene data show CDR1 as LGHDT and CDR2 as YNNKEL (reference sequence). CDR3 size: 14 residues. Trimming removed 4 bases from V and 5 bases from J; junction bases left unmatched: 2. The CDR3 DNA reads TGTGCCAGCAGCCTTGGGACAGGGGATCAGCCCCAGCATTTT. Amino acids: CASSLGTGDQPQHF.

The chain employs TRBV5-1 and TRBJ2-7; 7 nucleotides agree with TRBD1. Trimming took 1 base from V and 0 from J; bases not matched to a gene: 7. The V gene's germline CDR1 is SGHRS and CDR2 YFSETQ. The length of the CDR3 is 16 residues. The CDR3: CASSLQGQDYSYEQYF. The CDR3 DNA reads as TGCGCCAGCAGCTTGCAAGGACAGGATTACTCCTACGAGCAGTACTTC. Full variable domain (rest looked up from reference TRBV5-1 and TRBJ2-7): KAGVTQTPRYLIKTRGQQVTLSCSPISGHRSVSWYQQTPGQGLQFLFEYFSETQRNKGNFPGRFSGRQFSNSRSEMNVSTLELGDSALYLCASSLQGQDYSYEQYFGPGTRLTVT.

The chain has TRBV28 and TRBJ1-6, with D perhaps matching TRBD1 (5 bases). This CDR3 contains 14 residues. From germline, CDR1 is MDHEN and CDR2 SYDVKM. The germline V and J ends were trimmed by 5 bases and 5 bases, with 10 bases remaining between them. The CDR3 loop is CASSPQGNNSPLHF. The CDR3 region has the DNA TGTGCCAGCAGTCCCCAGGGAAATAATTCACCCCTCCACTTT.

A single count supports this clone. V is TRBV6-4 and J is TRBJ2-1; 11 bases align to TRBD2. After removal of 6 bases from V and 9 bases from J, the junction contained 10 bases not matched to a gene. Germline V gene sequence: CDR1 MRHNA, CDR2 SNTAGT. This CDR3 comprises 15 residues. The CDR3 loop is CASRQLAGVMGEQFF. The CDR3 DNA reads TGTGCCAGCAGGCAACTAGCGGGAGTTATGGGTGAGCAGTTCTTC.

V usage is TRBV19 and J usage is TRBJ1-5; no definite D call. Germline values: CDR1 LNHDA, CDR2 SQIVND (reference sequence). This CDR3 comprises 15 residues. The V end was cut by 0 bases, the J end by 1 base, with 7 bases between. The chain's CDR3 is CASSIDHGSNQPQHF. DNA of the CDR3: TGTGCCAGTAGTATAGATCACGGGAGCAATCAGCCCCAGCATTTT. Complete variable domain (other parts from reference TRBV19 and TRBJ1-5): DGGITQSPKYLFRKEGQNVTLSCEQNLNHDAMYWYRQDPGQGLRLIYYSQIVNDFQKGDIAEGYSVSREKKESFPLTVTSAQKNPTAFYLCASSIDHGSNQPQHFGDGTRLSIL.

A single count supports this clone. This chain connects TRBV27 to TRBJ2-3; D is perhaps TRBD2 (5 bases). CDR3 length: 14 residues. Per germline, CDR1 MNHEY and CDR2 SMNVEV (reference sequence). Trimming removed 5 bases from V and 2 bases from J, with 11 bases in between. The chain's CDR3 is CASSRQEVTDTQYF. CDR3 DNA: TGTGCCAGCAGTCGGCAGGAGGTCACAGATACGCAGTATTTT.

The chain uses TRBV18 and TRBJ1-1, with no clear D. This CDR3 contains 13 residues. The V gene's germline CDR1 is KGHSH and CDR2 LQKENI. The V end lost 4 bases, the J end lost 1 base, and 7 bases lay between the germline ends. CDR3 in amino acids: CASSQAGNTEAFF. The CDR3 nucleotides read TGTGCCAGCTCACAAGCGGGGAACACTGAAGCTTTCTTT.

The CDR3 sequence: CASSPRTGLNYGYTF. DNA of the CDR3: TGTGCCAGCAGCCCGCGGACAGGTCTCAACTATGGCTACACCTTC. V and J are TRBV28 and TRBJ1-2, with 7 bases fitting TRBD1. Germline values: CDR1 MDHEN, CDR2 SYDVKM. CDR3 size: 15 residues. The J segment lost 2 bases and the V segment lost 6 bases, leaving 9 bases of the junction unmatched.

The chain carries TRBV5-4 and TRBJ2-3, with D unresolved. The CDR3 covers 13 residues. Germline lookup yields CDR1 SGHNT and CDR2 YYREEE (reference sequence). V lost 1 base and J 1 base, leaving 4 bases between the germline ends. The CDR3 loop reads CASSLTGTDTQYF. The CDR3 DNA follows: TGTGCCAGCAGCTTGACGGGCACAGATACGCAGTATTTT.

This chain uses TRBV3-1 (or the pseudogene TRBV3-2) with TRBJ2-2, with 8 bases aligning to TRBD2. J lost 9 bases, V lost 4 bases, and 19 bases had no gene match. Germline V CDR1 and CDR2: LGHDT, YNNKEL (reference sequence). The CDR3 length is 18 residues. The CDR3 DNA sequence: TGTGCCAGCAGCCTAAAACTCCGGGGGGGGCAAGGCCTGAGGGAGCTGTTTTTT. It yields the protein CASSLKLRGGQGLRELFF.

The chain employs TRBV29-1 and TRBJ2-3; TRBD2 aligns across 9 bases. The CDR3 length is 17 residues. Germline V gene data show CDR1 as SQVTM and CDR2 as ANQGSEA. Germline trimming cut 5 bases from V and 0 bases from J; bases unmatched to any gene: 12. Here the CDR3 reads CSVLGIRGRESTDTQYF. For the CDR3, the DNA is TGCAGCGTTCTGGGGATCCGCGGGAGGGAGAGCACAGATACGCAGTATTTT.

The rearrangement uses TRBV14 and TRBJ2-7, with 9 bases lining up with TRBD1. The length of the CDR3 is 14 residues. The V segment lost 4 bases and the J segment 4 bases; nucleotides outside the gene matches: 5. Germline V gene lookup returns CDR1 SGHDN and CDR2 FVKESK. This chain's CDR3 is CASSRVGQGYEQYF. The CDR3 coding sequence is TGTGCCAGCAGCCGAGTCGGACAGGGGTACGAGCAGTACTTC.

This rearrangement joins TRBV11-2 to TRBJ2-2, with unresolved D. Germline assignment: CDR1 SGHAT and CDR2 FQNNGV. CDR3 size: 10 residues. V lost 8 bases to trimming and J lost 7 bases, with 5 bases between them. The CDR3 nucleotides are TGTGCCAGCTCCTACGGGGAGCTGTTTTTT. Amino acid sequence: CASSYGELFF.

This rearrangement joins TRBV7-2 to TRBJ1-2, with a possible D match to TRBD1 (5 bases). Trimming stripped 5 bases from V and 4 bases from J, with 11 bases between. This CDR3 is built from 13 residues. Germline lookup yields CDR1 SGHTA and CDR2 FQGNSA. The CDR3: CASSPAGGYGYTF. DNA of the CDR3: TGTGCCAGCAGCCCGGCGGGGGGCTATGGCTACACCTTC.

The rearrangement uses TRBV7-9 and TRBJ2-5; no reliable D call. Trimming shortened V by 7 bases and J by 1 base, and 10 bases separated the two germline ends. Germline-derived CDR1 and CDR2 are SEHNR and FQNEAQ (reference sequence). CDR3 size: 13 residues. The CDR3 coding sequence is TGTGCCAGCATCCCCGGGTCCCAAGAGACCCAGTACTTC. Its protein is CASIPGSQETQYF.

The V gene is TRBV4-3, the J gene TRBJ1-2; D may be TRBD1 (6 bases). The length of the CDR3 is 16 residues. Germline-derived CDR1 and CDR2 are LGHNA and YSLEER. V lost 2 bases and J 3 bases, leaving 16 bases between the germline ends. CDR3: CASSQLQDRPYYGYTF. The CDR3 bases are TGCGCCAGCAGCCAACTCCAAGACAGGCCTTACTATGGCTACACCTTC.

The genes are TRBV3-1 (or the pseudogene TRBV3-2) and TRBJ2-4; weak D call: TRBD2 (6 bases). With 4 bases removed from V and 8 bases from J, the gap between germline ends came to 24 bases. The V gene's germline CDR1 is LGHDT and CDR2 YNNKEL (reference sequence). The CDR3 loop spans 17 amino acids. The CDR3 DNA follows: TGTGCCAGCAGCCGAGGAGGGGCGGTACCAGTAATGGACATTCAGTACTTC. Its protein is CASSRGGAVPVMDIQYF.

The sample holds a few counts of this clone. This rearrangement joins TRBV19 to TRBJ2-5, with D perhaps matching TRBD2 (7 bases). CDR3 length equals 15 residues. V shed 6 bases and J shed 5 bases, with 19 bases lying between them. CDR1 LNHDA and CDR2 SQIVND come from the germline V gene (reference sequence). CDR3 in amino acids: CASSLLGGAQETQYF. The DNA for the CDR3 is TGTGCCAGTAGCCTCCTTGGGGGGGCGCAGGAGACCCAGTACTTC.

The chain couples TRBV10-3 to TRBJ1-2; 7 bases align to TRBD1. The V gene's germline CDR1 is ENHRY and CDR2 SYGVKD. The V and J ends lost 2 bases and 5 bases, in that order; junction bases with no gene match: 5. CDR3 size: 14 residues. In DNA, the CDR3 is TGTGCCATCAGTGAGCTAGGGGGCGTGTATGGCTACACCTTC. Translation: CAISELGGVYGYTF.

The J gene is TRBJ2-2, the V gene TRBV9; D might be TRBD1 (7 bases). Per germline, CDR1 SGDLS and CDR2 YYNGEE. The germline V and J ends were trimmed by 5 bases and 2 bases, with 10 bases remaining between them. The CDR3 runs 14 residues. CDR3 sequence: CASRRDRNTGELFF. Written as DNA, the CDR3 is TGTGCCAGCAGGCGGGACAGAAACACCGGGGAGCTGTTTTTT.